The clone carrying this TCR beta chain was seen only once. The ends were cut back, 0 bases at V and 2 bases at J, with 16 bases in the middle. The CDR3 has 17 amino acids. CDR1 and CDR2 (germline): SGDLS, YYNGEE. These data are taken from a study of early T cells in non-severe SARS-CoV-2 infection. TCRdb re-called the 5' RACE reads through MiXCR, storing one row per CDR3 protein. The repertoire holds tens of thousands of distinct CDR3 sequences, with 11% as singletons. The chain carries TRBV9 and TRBJ2-3; no clear D gene. Sequenced material: whole blood. The clonotype comes from an adult who was a healthcare worker with PCR-confirmed SARS-CoV-2 infection or an uninfected control (not recorded which). CDR3 sequence: CASSVGGAQFLTDTQYF. DNA of the CDR3: TGTGCCAGCAGCGTAGGAGGAGCTCAGTTCCTCACAGATACGCAGTATTTT.